This TCR beta chain comes out of a study of cytomegalovirus exposure and HLA in healthy donors. Germline V CDR1 and CDR2: MNHEY, SMNVEV (reference sequence). The CDR3 is 13 amino acids. Trimming took 4 bases from V and 4 from J, leaving 10 bases between them. The PCR used 60 Vbeta and 13 Jbeta primers. The data were produced by immunoSEQ multiplex PCR, yet TCRdb's version contains in-frame clones alone and is incomplete. Seen here are around 170,000 clones, about four fifths observed once, and the top ten hold roughly 0.5%. The sequenced material came from PBMCs. This clonotype originated in a woman in her forties or fifties in good health and CMV-seronegative. The V gene is TRBV27, the J gene TRBJ2-5; D is possibly TRBD1 (5 bases). In DNA form, the CDR3 reads TGTGCCAGCAGTTGGGGCTACCGAGAGACCCAGTACTTC. Translating it yields CASSWGYRETQYF.